These T cell receptor beta chains were read from a single sample in a study of shared clonotypes between healthy human individuals. Assay used: immunoSEQ multiplex PCR; TCRdb lists only in-frame clones, some missing. The sample shows hundreds of thousands of clones, around 76% of them seen only once. Sample: PBMCs. These receptors all stem from a woman in her 40s in good health. Some clones in this sample may be carry-over from other donors' samples. Both conserved end residues are part of each CDR3. A D gene is named only where the DNA matches it firmly. Clone size appears in some rows only: once, few, many, or a class for an expanded clone.

cdr3_nt: TGCGCCAGCACCGGGTCTTCTGGGGCCAACGTCCTGACTTTC
cdr3_aa: CASTGSSGANVLTF
d_call: -
j_call: TRBJ2-6
clone_size: -
v_call: TRBV10-2

cdr3_nt: TGTGCCAGCGCGTGGAAGGACAATGAAAAACTGTTTTTT
cdr3_aa: CASAWKDNEKLFF
d_call: -
j_call: TRBJ1-4
clone_size: -
v_call: TRBV6-1

cdr3_nt: TGTGCCAGCCAAATAGCGATTTTGGACGAGCAGTACTTC
cdr3_aa: CASQIAILDEQYF
d_call: -
j_call: TRBJ2-7
clone_size: -
v_call: TRBV2

cdr3_nt: TGTGCCATCAGTGGTCTCCAGGGGTCTATCCACGAGCAGTACTTC
cdr3_aa: CAISGLQGSIHEQYF
d_call: -
j_call: TRBJ2-7
clone_size: -
v_call: TRBV10-3

cdr3_nt: TGTGCCAGCAGCTCCACAGGTACCGGGGAGCTGTTTTTT
cdr3_aa: CASSSTGTGELFF
d_call: -
j_call: TRBJ2-2
clone_size: -
v_call: TRBV7-2

cdr3_nt: TGTGCCAGCACCGCGACAGGGGGAGGAAACACCATATATTTT
cdr3_aa: CASTATGGGNTIYF
d_call: TRBD1
j_call: TRBJ1-3
clone_size: -
v_call: TRBV11-2

cdr3_nt: TGTGCCAGCAGCTTGGTGGGGCCTGAGCAGTTCTTC
cdr3_aa: CASSLVGPEQFF
d_call: -
j_call: TRBJ2-1
clone_size: -
v_call: TRBV28

cdr3_nt: TGTGCCAGTAGTTTTTCCTTAGGAGAGCAGTACTTC
cdr3_aa: CASSFSLGEQYF
d_call: -
j_call: TRBJ2-7
clone_size: many
v_call: TRBV19

cdr3_nt: TGTGCCAGCAGATTCGACGGAGCCACCGGGGAGCTGTTTTTT
cdr3_aa: CASRFDGATGELFF
d_call: -
j_call: TRBJ2-2
clone_size: -
v_call: TRBV11-1

cdr3_nt: TGCAGTGCTATATACAATGAGCAGTTCTTC
cdr3_aa: CSAIYNEQFF
d_call: -
j_call: TRBJ2-1
clone_size: -
v_call: TRBV20-1

cdr3_nt: TGCAGCGTACGGCTAGCGGGAGACGAGCAGTACTTC
cdr3_aa: CSVRLAGDEQYF
d_call: TRBD2
j_call: TRBJ2-7
clone_size: -
v_call: TRBV29-1

cdr3_nt: TGTGCCAGCAGCCCCCCTATCGACAGGGGTCAGTACTTC
cdr3_aa: CASSPPIDRGQYF
d_call: TRBD1
j_call: TRBJ2-7
clone_size: -
v_call: TRBV7-2

cdr3_nt: TGTGCCACCAGCGCCGGACAGGGGGGGACTAATGAAAAACTGTTTTTT
cdr3_aa: CATSAGQGGTNEKLFF
d_call: TRBD1
j_call: TRBJ1-4
clone_size: few
v_call: TRBV15

cdr3_nt: TGCGCCAGCAGCCACCTTGGGCTAGCGGATCTCTCTGGGGCCAACGTCCTGACTTTC
cdr3_aa: CASSHLGLADLSGANVLTF
d_call: TRBD2
j_call: TRBJ2-6
clone_size: few
v_call: TRBV4-1

cdr3_nt: TGTGCCAGCAGCAAAGCGCGGGACAGGGGAGAAAAACTGTTTTTT
cdr3_aa: CASSKARDRGEKLFF
d_call: -
j_call: TRBJ1-4
clone_size: -
v_call: TRBV21-1

cdr3_nt: TGTGCCAGCAGTGTGAGCTCCCTATGGGACAGGGGAGGTACCACTGAAGCTTTCTTT
cdr3_aa: CASSVSSLWDRGGTTEAFF
d_call: TRBD1
j_call: TRBJ1-1
clone_size: -
v_call: TRBV6-1

cdr3_nt: TGCGCCAGCAGCTTTGGACTCGGAGCCTACGAGCAGTACTTC
cdr3_aa: CASSFGLGAYEQYF
d_call: -
j_call: TRBJ2-7
clone_size: few
v_call: TRBV5-1

cdr3_nt: TGTGCCACCAGCAGAGATGCCGGACCCTCTGGAAACACCATATATTTT
cdr3_aa: CATSRDAGPSGNTIYF
d_call: -
j_call: TRBJ1-3
clone_size: many
v_call: TRBV15

cdr3_nt: TGTGCCAGCAGCCCGCGGTGGCGCAGGGGAGACACTGAAGCTTTCTTT
cdr3_aa: CASSPRWRRGDTEAFF
d_call: -
j_call: TRBJ1-1
clone_size: -
v_call: TRBV7-6

cdr3_nt: TGTGCCAGCACCCAGTGGAGGGGGCTTGGCACTGAAGCTTTCTTT
cdr3_aa: CASTQWRGLGTEAFF
d_call: TRBD1
j_call: TRBJ1-1
clone_size: -
v_call: TRBV6-1

cdr3_nt: TGTGCCAGCAGCTATGACCTAAAAGAGACCCAGTACTTC
cdr3_aa: CASSYDLKETQYF
d_call: -
j_call: TRBJ2-5
clone_size: -
v_call: TRBV5-8

cdr3_nt: TGCGCCAGCAGCTGGACAGCCTTCCGCTCTGGAAACACCATATATTTT
cdr3_aa: CASSWTAFRSGNTIYF
d_call: -
j_call: TRBJ1-3
clone_size: -
v_call: TRBV5-1

cdr3_nt: TGTGCCAGCACCCCTAGGGCTAGCGGGAGAGTGGAGACCCAGTACTTC
cdr3_aa: CASTPRASGRVETQYF
d_call: TRBD2
j_call: TRBJ2-5
clone_size: -
v_call: TRBV28

cdr3_nt: TGTGCCAGCAGTAAGGGACAGGGGGCCTCCTACGAGCAGTACTTC
cdr3_aa: CASSKGQGASYEQYF
d_call: TRBD1
j_call: TRBJ2-7
clone_size: -
v_call: TRBV6-5

cdr3_nt: TGTGCCAGCTCACCTCTGGCTAGCGGGGTGAGTGGGTACAATGAGCAGTTCTTC
cdr3_aa: CASSPLASGVSGYNEQFF
d_call: TRBD2
j_call: TRBJ2-1
clone_size: -
v_call: TRBV18

cdr3_nt: TGTGCCAGCTCTTATAACCCCGGGACAGGGGGCACAGATACGCAGTATTTT
cdr3_aa: CASSYNPGTGGTDTQYF
d_call: TRBD1
j_call: TRBJ2-3
clone_size: -
v_call: TRBV18

cdr3_nt: TGTGCCAGCAGTTACTCTCATCGGGCCCCTAATGAAAAACTGTTTTTT
cdr3_aa: CASSYSHRAPNEKLFF
d_call: -
j_call: TRBJ1-4
clone_size: -
v_call: TRBV6-5

cdr3_nt: TGTGCCAGCAGCGGGGACAGGGTCCACGAGCAGTACTTC
cdr3_aa: CASSGDRVHEQYF
d_call: TRBD1
j_call: TRBJ2-7
clone_size: -
v_call: TRBV2

cdr3_nt: TGCGCCAGCAGCTTCGAGAGGACGGGGGGCACTGAAGCTTTCTTT
cdr3_aa: CASSFERTGGTEAFF
d_call: -
j_call: TRBJ1-1
clone_size: -
v_call: TRBV5-1

cdr3_nt: TGTGCCAGCAGTGACTCGCCAGGGACCCATAATGAGCAGTTCTTC
cdr3_aa: CASSDSPGTHNEQFF
d_call: -
j_call: TRBJ2-1
clone_size: once
v_call: TRBV6-4

cdr3_nt: TGTGCCAGCAGCGAGGGAGGCCGTGCCAAAAACATTCAGTACTTC
cdr3_aa: CASSEGGRAKNIQYF
d_call: -
j_call: TRBJ2-4
clone_size: -
v_call: TRBV21-1

cdr3_nt: TGTGCCAGCAGCCCGACAGGGACCACCGGGGAGCTGTTTTTT
cdr3_aa: CASSPTGTTGELFF
d_call: TRBD1
j_call: TRBJ2-2
clone_size: -
v_call: TRBV7-3

cdr3_nt: TGTGCCAGCAGTCCAAGGACGGACTCCTACGAGCAGTACTTC
cdr3_aa: CASSPRTDSYEQYF
d_call: -
j_call: TRBJ2-7
clone_size: few
v_call: TRBV27

cdr3_nt: TGTGCCACCAGCAGACAAACAGGGGGCGAGCAGTACTTC
cdr3_aa: CATSRQTGGEQYF
d_call: TRBD1
j_call: TRBJ2-7
clone_size: -
v_call: TRBV15

cdr3_nt: TGTGCCAGCTCACCTGGGACAAGGAATCAGCCCCAGCATTTT
cdr3_aa: CASSPGTRNQPQHF
d_call: -
j_call: TRBJ1-5
clone_size: -
v_call: TRBV18

cdr3_nt: TGCGCCAGCAGTGAGCTGCTAGCCAAAAACATTCAGTACTTC
cdr3_aa: CASSELLAKNIQYF
d_call: -
j_call: TRBJ2-4
clone_size: -
v_call: TRBV10-1

cdr3_nt: TGTGCCAGCAGTGAATGGACAGTTGAAGCTTTCTTT
cdr3_aa: CASSEWTVEAFF
d_call: -
j_call: TRBJ1-1
clone_size: -
v_call: TRBV6-1

cdr3_nt: TGTGCCAGCAGCGACCGGACTAGCGGGCAAGGCGACAATGAGCAGTTCTTC
cdr3_aa: CASSDRTSGQGDNEQFF
d_call: TRBD2
j_call: TRBJ2-1
clone_size: -
v_call: TRBV4-2

cdr3_nt: TGTGCCAGCAGCTTACGGTTCCAGCGGGAGGGCCGCAAAAACATTCAGTACTTC
cdr3_aa: CASSLRFQREGRKNIQYF
d_call: TRBD2
j_call: TRBJ2-4
clone_size: -
v_call: TRBV5-6

cdr3_nt: TGTGCCAGCAGTTTGGGACTAGCGGGAGTTAATGGCGGGGAGCTGTTTTTT
cdr3_aa: CASSLGLAGVNGGELFF
d_call: TRBD2
j_call: TRBJ2-2
clone_size: once
v_call: TRBV28

cdr3_nt: TGTGCCAGCAGCTTAGATGTCGGGGCTAGAAACATTCAGTACTTC
cdr3_aa: CASSLDVGARNIQYF
d_call: -
j_call: TRBJ2-4
clone_size: -
v_call: TRBV7-2

cdr3_nt: TGTGCCAGCAGCCCCCGCCGGGCAGGGGAGGCTGAAGCTTTCTTT
cdr3_aa: CASSPRRAGEAEAFF
d_call: -
j_call: TRBJ1-1
clone_size: -
v_call: TRBV7-9